This entry is about one TCR beta chain. This CDR3 is 13 amino acids long. Germline V gene sequence: CDR1 LNHDA, CDR2 SQIVND (reference sequence). V lost 4 bases to trimming and J lost 5 bases, with 9 bases between them. The data were produced by immunoSEQ multiplex PCR, yet TCRdb's version contains in-frame clones alone and is incomplete. The data contain some 49,000 clones, around 90% of them singletons. These data belong to a study of control samples from healthy donors and cancer patients. Sequencing input: PBMCs. The sequence was obtained from a young man with colorectal cancer. The genes are TRBV19 and TRBJ1-5; the D is unclear. For the CDR3, the DNA is TGTGCCAGTAGTAGAGTCCGGGATCAGCCCCAGCATTTT. Residues: CASSRVRDQPQHF.